Listed below are T cell receptor beta chains from one sample, sequenced in a study of T cell repertoires in cytomegalovirus infection. Their cognate antigens are unknown. TCRdb itself ran the reads through MiXCR, one entry per CDR3 protein. The data contain tens of thousands of distinct CDR3 sequences, 20% of them seen just once; the ten biggest clones take up 73%. The material was CD8+ T cells from cultured PBMCs, obtained from culture after CMV antigen stimulation. The source is a human donor in good health (CMV status not recorded). Some clones in this sample may be carry-over from other donors' samples. Each CDR3 is given without its conserved first and last residue. Fields, in order: CDR3 protein, V gene, J gene, CDR3 length, clone size. Size is stated for part of the rows, as once, few or many counts, or as a class when the clone is expanded.

cdr3_aa: ATISDSPTNEKLF
v_call: TRBV24-1
j_call: TRBJ1-4
cdr3_length: 13
clone_size: .

cdr3_aa: ASSSTWTRGPNNEQF
v_call: TRBV7-6
j_call: TRBJ2-1
cdr3_length: 15
clone_size: .

cdr3_aa: ASSLVENIRDTQY
v_call: TRBV7-8
j_call: TRBJ2-3
cdr3_length: 13
clone_size: .

cdr3_aa: SARDPAGGWKETQY
v_call: TRBV20-1
j_call: TRBJ2-5
cdr3_length: 14
clone_size: few

cdr3_aa: ASSSGGWETQY
v_call: TRBV7-1
j_call: TRBJ2-5
cdr3_length: 11
clone_size: .

cdr3_aa: ASSDTGNQPQH
v_call: TRBV7-9
j_call: TRBJ1-5
cdr3_length: 11
clone_size: few

cdr3_aa: ASSRPGGNYGYT
v_call: TRBV12-3/TRBV12-4
j_call: TRBJ1-2
cdr3_length: 12
clone_size: few

cdr3_aa: ASTSWQGQPQH
v_call: TRBV19
j_call: TRBJ1-5
cdr3_length: 11
clone_size: .

cdr3_aa: ASRLGTDTQY
v_call: TRBV7-2
j_call: TRBJ2-3
cdr3_length: 10
clone_size: .

cdr3_aa: ASSLERGHYEQY
v_call: TRBV5-1
j_call: TRBJ2-7
cdr3_length: 12
clone_size: .

cdr3_aa: ASSPPDREREKLF
v_call: TRBV18
j_call: TRBJ1-4
cdr3_length: 13
clone_size: .

cdr3_aa: ASSQEQGVGANVLT
v_call: TRBV4-1
j_call: TRBJ2-6
cdr3_length: 14
clone_size: .

cdr3_aa: ASSPPGAVNTEAF
v_call: TRBV12-3/TRBV12-4
j_call: TRBJ1-1
cdr3_length: 13
clone_size: few

cdr3_aa: ASSLGGRRLEYNGELF
v_call: TRBV7-2
j_call: TRBJ2-2
cdr3_length: 16
clone_size: .

cdr3_aa: ASSPVDRSANYGYT
v_call: TRBV7-9
j_call: TRBJ1-2
cdr3_length: 14
clone_size: .

cdr3_aa: ASSLEGFNQPQH
v_call: TRBV12-3/TRBV12-4
j_call: TRBJ1-5
cdr3_length: 12
clone_size: .

cdr3_aa: ASSLAFRNEQF
v_call: TRBV7-8
j_call: TRBJ2-1
cdr3_length: 11
clone_size: few

cdr3_aa: ASSLAGTGANVLT
v_call: TRBV5-1
j_call: TRBJ2-6
cdr3_length: 13
clone_size: .

cdr3_aa: ASKAPEITDTQY
v_call: TRBV7-2
j_call: TRBJ2-3
cdr3_length: 12
clone_size: few

cdr3_aa: ASSQEWPAIQETQY
v_call: TRBV14
j_call: TRBJ2-5
cdr3_length: 14
clone_size: .

cdr3_aa: ASRRAGVNEKLF
v_call: TRBV7-2
j_call: TRBJ1-4
cdr3_length: 12
clone_size: few

cdr3_aa: ASSSPPTSTDTQY
v_call: TRBV7-8
j_call: TRBJ2-3
cdr3_length: 13
clone_size: .

cdr3_aa: ASSLPEGDADTQY
v_call: TRBV7-9
j_call: TRBJ2-3
cdr3_length: 13
clone_size: .

cdr3_aa: ASSSGAEAF
v_call: TRBV7-4
j_call: TRBJ1-1
cdr3_length: 9
clone_size: .

cdr3_aa: ASSLAWIAPYNEQF
v_call: TRBV7-8
j_call: TRBJ2-1
cdr3_length: 14
clone_size: few

cdr3_aa: ASSEEVDRGNTEAF
v_call: TRBV5-6
j_call: TRBJ1-1
cdr3_length: 14
clone_size: few

cdr3_aa: ASSQATVIGRLRTEAF
v_call: TRBV4-2
j_call: TRBJ1-1
cdr3_length: 16
clone_size: .

cdr3_aa: SVEAPNHNEQF
v_call: TRBV29-1
j_call: TRBJ2-1
cdr3_length: 11
clone_size: few

cdr3_aa: ASSLRTGINTEAF
v_call: TRBV7-2
j_call: TRBJ1-1
cdr3_length: 13
clone_size: .

cdr3_aa: ASSQTGTLAIPGANVLT
v_call: TRBV7-9
j_call: TRBJ2-6
cdr3_length: 17
clone_size: .

cdr3_aa: ASSGNEQY
v_call: TRBV2
j_call: TRBJ2-7
cdr3_length: 8
clone_size: few

cdr3_aa: ASSEAGQGSDEQY
v_call: TRBV6-1
j_call: TRBJ2-7
cdr3_length: 13
clone_size: .

cdr3_aa: SVEGAGEAF
v_call: TRBV29-1
j_call: TRBJ1-1
cdr3_length: 9
clone_size: few

cdr3_aa: ASSSGPETNRDTQY
v_call: TRBV7-6
j_call: TRBJ2-3
cdr3_length: 14
clone_size: .

cdr3_aa: ASSSQGQGGGNQPQH
v_call: TRBV7-8
j_call: TRBJ1-5
cdr3_length: 15
clone_size: .

cdr3_aa: ASSRTGNSPLH
v_call: TRBV7-6
j_call: TRBJ1-6
cdr3_length: 11
clone_size: .

cdr3_aa: ASSQGQGDRETQY
v_call: TRBV7-9
j_call: TRBJ2-5
cdr3_length: 13
clone_size: .

cdr3_aa: ASSPDRPLDGYT
v_call: TRBV7-2
j_call: TRBJ1-2
cdr3_length: 12
clone_size: few

cdr3_aa: ASSKGRIPLGEQY
v_call: TRBV6-6
j_call: TRBJ2-7
cdr3_length: 13
clone_size: .